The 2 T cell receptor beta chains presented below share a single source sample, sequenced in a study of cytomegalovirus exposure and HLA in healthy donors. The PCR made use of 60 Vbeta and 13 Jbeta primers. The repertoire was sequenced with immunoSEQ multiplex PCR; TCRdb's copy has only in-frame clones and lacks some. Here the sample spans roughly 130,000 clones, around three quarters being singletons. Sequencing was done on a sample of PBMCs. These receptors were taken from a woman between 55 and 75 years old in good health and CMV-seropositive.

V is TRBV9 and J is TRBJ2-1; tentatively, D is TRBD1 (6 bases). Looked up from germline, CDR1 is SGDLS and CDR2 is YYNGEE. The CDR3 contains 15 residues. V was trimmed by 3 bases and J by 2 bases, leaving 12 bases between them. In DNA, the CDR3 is TGTGCCAGCAGCGCCTCAGGGGACCCCTACAATGAGCAGTTCTTC. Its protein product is CASSASGDPYNEQFF. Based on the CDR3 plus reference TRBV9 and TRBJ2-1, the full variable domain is DSGVTQTPKHLITATGQRVTLRCSPRSGDLSVYWYQQSLDQGLQFLIQYYNGEERAKGNILERFSAQQFPDLHSELNLSSLELGDSALYFCASSASGDPYNEQFFGPGTRLTVL.

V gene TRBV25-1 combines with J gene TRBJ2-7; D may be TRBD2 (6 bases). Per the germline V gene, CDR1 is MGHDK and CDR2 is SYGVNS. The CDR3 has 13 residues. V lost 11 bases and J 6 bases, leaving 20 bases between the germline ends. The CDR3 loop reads CAGTQLQGGEQYF. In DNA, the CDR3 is TGTGCCGGCACCCAACTCCAGGGAGGCGAGCAGTACTTC.